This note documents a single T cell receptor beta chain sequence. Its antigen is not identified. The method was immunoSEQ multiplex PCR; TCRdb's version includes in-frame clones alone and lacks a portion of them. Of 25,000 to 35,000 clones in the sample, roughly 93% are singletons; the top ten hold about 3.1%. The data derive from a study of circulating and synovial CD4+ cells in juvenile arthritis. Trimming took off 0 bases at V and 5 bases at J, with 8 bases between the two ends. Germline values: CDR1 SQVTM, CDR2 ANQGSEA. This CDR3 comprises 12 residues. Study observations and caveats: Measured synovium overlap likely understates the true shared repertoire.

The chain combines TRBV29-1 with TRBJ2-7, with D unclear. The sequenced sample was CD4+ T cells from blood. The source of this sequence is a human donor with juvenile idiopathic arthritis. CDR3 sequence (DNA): TGCAGCGTTGAAGAACACAGAGACGAGCAGTACTTC. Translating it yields CSVEEHRDEQYF.